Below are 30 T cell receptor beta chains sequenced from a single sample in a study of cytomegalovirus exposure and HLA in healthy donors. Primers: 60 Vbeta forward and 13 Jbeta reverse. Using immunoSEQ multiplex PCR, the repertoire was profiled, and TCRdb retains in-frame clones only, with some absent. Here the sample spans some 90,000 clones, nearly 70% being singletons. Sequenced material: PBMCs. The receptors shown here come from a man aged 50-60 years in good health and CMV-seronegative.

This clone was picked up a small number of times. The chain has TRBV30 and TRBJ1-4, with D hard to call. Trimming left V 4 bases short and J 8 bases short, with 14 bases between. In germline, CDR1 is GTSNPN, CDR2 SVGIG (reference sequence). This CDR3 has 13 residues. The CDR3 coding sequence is TGTGCCTGGACGGAGGGCACATACGAAAAACTGTTTTTT. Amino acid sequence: CAWTEGTYEKLFF.

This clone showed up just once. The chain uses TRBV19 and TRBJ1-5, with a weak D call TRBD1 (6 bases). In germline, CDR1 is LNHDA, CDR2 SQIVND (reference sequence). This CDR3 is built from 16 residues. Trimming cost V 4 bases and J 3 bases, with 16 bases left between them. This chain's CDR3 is CASSTRGRGYNQPQHF. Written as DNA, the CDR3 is TGTGCCAGTAGTACCCGGGGCAGGGGTTACAATCAGCCCCAGCATTTT.

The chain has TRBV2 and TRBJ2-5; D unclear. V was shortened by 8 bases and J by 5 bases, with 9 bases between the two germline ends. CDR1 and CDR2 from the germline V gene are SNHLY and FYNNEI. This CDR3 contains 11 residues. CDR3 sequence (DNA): TGTGCCAGCGAGTACTTTGAGACCCAGTACTTC. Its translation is CASEYFETQYF.

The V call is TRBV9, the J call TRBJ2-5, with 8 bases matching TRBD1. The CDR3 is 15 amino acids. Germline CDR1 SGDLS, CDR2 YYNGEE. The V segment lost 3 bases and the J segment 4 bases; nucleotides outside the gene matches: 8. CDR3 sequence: CASSARTGGAETQYF. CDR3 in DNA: TGTGCCAGCAGCGCCCGAACAGGGGGAGCAGAGACCCAGTACTTC.

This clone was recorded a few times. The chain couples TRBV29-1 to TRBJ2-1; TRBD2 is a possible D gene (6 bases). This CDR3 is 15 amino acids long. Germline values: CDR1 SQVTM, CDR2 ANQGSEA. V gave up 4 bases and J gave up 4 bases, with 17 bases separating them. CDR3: CSVADGSVAYNEQFF. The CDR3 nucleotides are TGCAGCGTTGCAGACGGGAGTGTCGCGTACAATGAGCAGTTCTTC.

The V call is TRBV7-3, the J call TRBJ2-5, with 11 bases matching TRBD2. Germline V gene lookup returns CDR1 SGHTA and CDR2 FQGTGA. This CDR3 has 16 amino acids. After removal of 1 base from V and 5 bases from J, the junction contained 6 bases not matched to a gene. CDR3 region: CASSLIASGGHETQYF. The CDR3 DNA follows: TGTGCCAGCAGCTTAATCGCTAGCGGGGGGCATGAGACCCAGTACTTC.

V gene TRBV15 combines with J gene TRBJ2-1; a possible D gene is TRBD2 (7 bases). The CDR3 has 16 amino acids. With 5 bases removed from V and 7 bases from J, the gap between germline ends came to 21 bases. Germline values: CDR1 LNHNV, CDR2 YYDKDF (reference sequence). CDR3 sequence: CATSSGPWGGRNEQFF. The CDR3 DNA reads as TGTGCCACCAGCTCAGGGCCTTGGGGGGGCCGAAATGAGCAGTTCTTC. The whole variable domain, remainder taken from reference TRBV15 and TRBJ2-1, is DAMVIQNPRYQVTQFGKPVTLSCSQTLNHNVMYWYQQKSSQAPKLLFHYYDKDFNNEADTPDNFQSRRPNTSFCFLDIRSPGLGDTAMYLCATSSGPWGGRNEQFFGPGTRLTVL.

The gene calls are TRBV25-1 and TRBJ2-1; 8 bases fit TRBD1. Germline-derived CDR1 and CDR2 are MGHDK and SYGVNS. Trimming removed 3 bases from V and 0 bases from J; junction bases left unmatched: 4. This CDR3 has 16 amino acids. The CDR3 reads CASSEDRASSYNEQFF. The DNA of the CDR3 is TGTGCCAGCAGTGAGGACAGGGCTAGCTCCTACAATGAGCAGTTCTTC. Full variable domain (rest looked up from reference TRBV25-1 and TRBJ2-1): EADIYQTPRYLVIGTGKKITLECSQTMGHDKMYWYQQDPGMELHLIHYSYGVNSTEKGDLSSESTVSRIRTEHFPLTLESARPSHTSQYLCASSEDRASSYNEQFFGPGTRLTVL.

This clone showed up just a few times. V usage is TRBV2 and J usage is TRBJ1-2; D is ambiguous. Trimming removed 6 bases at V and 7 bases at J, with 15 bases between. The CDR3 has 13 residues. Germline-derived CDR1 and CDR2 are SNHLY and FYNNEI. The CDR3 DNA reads TGTGCCAGCAGCCAAAACCTTCAGGTTGGCTACACCTTC. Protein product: CASSQNLQVGYTF.

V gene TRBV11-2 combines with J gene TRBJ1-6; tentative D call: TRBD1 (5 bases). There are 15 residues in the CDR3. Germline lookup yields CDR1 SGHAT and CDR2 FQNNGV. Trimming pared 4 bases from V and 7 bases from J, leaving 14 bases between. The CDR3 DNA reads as TGTGCCAGCAGCTGGAGGGGTTTCGGGAATTCACCCCTCCACTTT. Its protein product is CASSWRGFGNSPLHF. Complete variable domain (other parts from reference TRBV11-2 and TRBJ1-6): EAGVAQSPRYKIIEKRQSVAFWCNPISGHATLYWYQQILGQGPKLLIQFQNNGVVDDSQLPKDRFSAERLKGVDSTLKIQPAKLEDSAVYLCASSWRGFGNSPLHFGNGTRLTVT.

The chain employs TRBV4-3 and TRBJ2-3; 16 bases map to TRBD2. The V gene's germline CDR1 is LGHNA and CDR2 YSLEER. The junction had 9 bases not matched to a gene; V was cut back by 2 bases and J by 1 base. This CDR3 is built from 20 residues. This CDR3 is CASSQFLGTSGRARTDTQYF. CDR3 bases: TGCGCCAGCAGCCAATTCCTCGGGACTAGCGGGAGGGCCCGCACAGATACGCAGTATTTT.

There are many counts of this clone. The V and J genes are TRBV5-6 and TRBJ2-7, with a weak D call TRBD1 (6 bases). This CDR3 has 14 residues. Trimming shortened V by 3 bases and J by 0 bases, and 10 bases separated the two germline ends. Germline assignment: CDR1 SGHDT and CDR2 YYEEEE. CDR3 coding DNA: TGTGCCAGCAGCTCCCGGGACACCTCCTACGAGCAGTACTTC. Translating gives CASSSRDTSYEQYF.

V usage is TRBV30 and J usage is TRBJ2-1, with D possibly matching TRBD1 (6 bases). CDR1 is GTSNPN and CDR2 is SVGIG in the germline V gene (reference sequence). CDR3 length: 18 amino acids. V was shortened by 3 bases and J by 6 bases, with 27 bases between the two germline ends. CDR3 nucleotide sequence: TGTGCCTGGAGAGGTTTTTTACGAGACAGGCCAATTTTCAATGAGCAGTTCTTC. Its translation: CAWRGFLRDRPIFNEQFF. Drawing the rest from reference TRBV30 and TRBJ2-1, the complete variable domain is SQTIHQWPATLVQPVGSPLSLECTVEGTSNPNLYWYRQAAGRGLQLLFYSVGIGQISSEVPQNLSASRPQDRQFILSSKKLLLSDSGFYLCAWRGFLRDRPIFNEQFFGPGTRLTVL.

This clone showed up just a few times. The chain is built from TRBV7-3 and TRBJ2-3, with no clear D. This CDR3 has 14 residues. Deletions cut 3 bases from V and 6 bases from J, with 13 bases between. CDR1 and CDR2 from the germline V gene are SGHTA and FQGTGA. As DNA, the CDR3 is TGTGCCAGCAGCTTTAGTCCCTTTTCCGATACGCAGTATTTT. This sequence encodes CASSFSPFSDTQYF.

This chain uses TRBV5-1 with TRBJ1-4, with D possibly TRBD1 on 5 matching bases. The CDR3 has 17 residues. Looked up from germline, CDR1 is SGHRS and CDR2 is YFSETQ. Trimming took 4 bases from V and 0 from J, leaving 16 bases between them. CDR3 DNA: TGCGCCAGCAGCATCCCTCGGGACTCCGCAACTAATGAAAAACTGTTTTTT. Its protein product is CASSIPRDSATNEKLFF.

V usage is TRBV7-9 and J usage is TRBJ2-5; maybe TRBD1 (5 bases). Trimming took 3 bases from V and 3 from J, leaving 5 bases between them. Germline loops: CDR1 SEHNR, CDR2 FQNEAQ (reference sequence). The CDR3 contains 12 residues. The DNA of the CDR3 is TGTGCCAGCAGCTTCAGGGAAGAGACCCAGTACTTC. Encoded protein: CASSFREETQYF.

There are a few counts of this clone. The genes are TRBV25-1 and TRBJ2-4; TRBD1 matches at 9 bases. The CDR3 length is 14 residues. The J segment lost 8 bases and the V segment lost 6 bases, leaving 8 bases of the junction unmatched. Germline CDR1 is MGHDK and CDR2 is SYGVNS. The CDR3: CASSQMGQGDIQYF. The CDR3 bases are TGTGCCAGCAGCCAGATGGGACAGGGAGACATTCAGTACTTC.

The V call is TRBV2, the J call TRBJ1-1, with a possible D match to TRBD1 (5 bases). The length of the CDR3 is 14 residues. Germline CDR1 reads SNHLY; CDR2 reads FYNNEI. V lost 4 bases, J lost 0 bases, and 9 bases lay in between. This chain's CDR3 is CASSVGVMNTEAFF. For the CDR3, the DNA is TGTGCCAGCAGTGTAGGGGTAATGAACACTGAAGCTTTCTTT.

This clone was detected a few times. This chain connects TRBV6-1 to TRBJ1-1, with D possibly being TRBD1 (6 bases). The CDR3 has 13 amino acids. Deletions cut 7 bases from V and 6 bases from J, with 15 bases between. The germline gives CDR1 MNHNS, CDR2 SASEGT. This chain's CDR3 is CASTLHRDPEAFF. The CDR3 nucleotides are TGTGCCAGCACCCTCCACAGGGACCCTGAAGCTTTCTTT.

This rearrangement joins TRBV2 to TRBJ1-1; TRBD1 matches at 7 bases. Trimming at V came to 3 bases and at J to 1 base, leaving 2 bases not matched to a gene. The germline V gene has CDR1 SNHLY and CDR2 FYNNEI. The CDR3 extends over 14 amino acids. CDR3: CASSDRQGNTEAFF. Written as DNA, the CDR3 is TGTGCCAGCAGTGACCGACAGGGGAACACTGAAGCTTTCTTT.

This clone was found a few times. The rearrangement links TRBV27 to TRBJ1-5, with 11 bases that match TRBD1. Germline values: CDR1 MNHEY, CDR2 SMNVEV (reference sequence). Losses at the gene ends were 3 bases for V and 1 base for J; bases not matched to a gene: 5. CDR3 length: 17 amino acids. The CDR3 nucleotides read TGTGCCAGCAGTTTGTGGGGACAGGGGGGAAGCAATCAGCCCCAGCATTTT. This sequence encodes CASSLWGQGGSNQPQHF.

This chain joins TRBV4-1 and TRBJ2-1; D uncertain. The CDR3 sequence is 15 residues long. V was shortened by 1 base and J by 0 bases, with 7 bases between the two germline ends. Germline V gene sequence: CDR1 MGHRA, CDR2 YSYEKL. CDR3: CASSQGPGSYNEQFF. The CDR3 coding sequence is TGCGCCAGCAGCCAAGGACCGGGCTCCTACAATGAGCAGTTCTTC.

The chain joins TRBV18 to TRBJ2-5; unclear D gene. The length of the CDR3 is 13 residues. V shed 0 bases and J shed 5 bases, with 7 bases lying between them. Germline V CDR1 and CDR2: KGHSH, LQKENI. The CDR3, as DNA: TGTGCCAGCTCACCACCAAGCGCGGAGACCCAGTACTTC. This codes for CASSPPSAETQYF.

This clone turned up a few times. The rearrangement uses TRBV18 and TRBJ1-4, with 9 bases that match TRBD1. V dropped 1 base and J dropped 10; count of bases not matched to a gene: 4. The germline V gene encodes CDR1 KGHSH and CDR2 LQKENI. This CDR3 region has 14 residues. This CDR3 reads CASSPLKTGGKLFF. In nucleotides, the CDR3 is TGTGCCAGCTCACCACTGAAGACAGGGGGAAAACTGTTTTTT.

The CDR3 loop reads CASSYSSGTGDETQYF. DNA of the CDR3: TGTGCCAGCAGTTACTCGAGCGGGACAGGGGATGAGACCCAGTACTTC. The chain recombines TRBV6-5 with TRBJ2-5; TRBD1 matches 10 bases. The V gene's germline CDR1 is MNHEY and CDR2 SVGAGI. Trimming at V came to 0 bases and at J to 5 bases, leaving 6 bases not matched to a gene. The CDR3 spans 16 residues.

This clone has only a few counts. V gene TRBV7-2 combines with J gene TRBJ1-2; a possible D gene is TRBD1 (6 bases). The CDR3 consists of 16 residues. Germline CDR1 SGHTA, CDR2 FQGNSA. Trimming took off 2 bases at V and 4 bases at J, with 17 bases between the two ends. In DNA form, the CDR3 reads TGTGCCAGCAGCTTAACTTTACTGGACAGACTCTATGGCTACACCTTC. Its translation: CASSLTLLDRLYGYTF.

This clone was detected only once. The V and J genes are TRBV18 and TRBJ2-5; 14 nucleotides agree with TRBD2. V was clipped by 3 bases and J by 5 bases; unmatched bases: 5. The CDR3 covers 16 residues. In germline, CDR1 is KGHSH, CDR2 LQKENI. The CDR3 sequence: CASSPGLAGAGETQYF. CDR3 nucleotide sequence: TGTGCCAGCTCACCGGGACTAGCGGGGGCCGGGGAGACCCAGTACTTC.

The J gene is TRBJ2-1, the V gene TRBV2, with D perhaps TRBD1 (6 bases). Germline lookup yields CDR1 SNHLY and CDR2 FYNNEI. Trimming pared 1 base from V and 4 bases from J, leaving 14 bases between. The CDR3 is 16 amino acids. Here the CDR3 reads CASSEGLGTPYNEQFF. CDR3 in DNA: TGTGCCAGCAGTGAAGGGCTCGGGACACCATACAATGAGCAGTTCTTC. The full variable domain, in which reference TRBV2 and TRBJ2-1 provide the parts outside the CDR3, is EPEVTQTPSHQVTQMGQEVILRCVPISNHLYFYWYRQILGQKVEFLVSFYNNEISEKSEIFDDQFSVERPDGSNFTLKIRSTKLEDSAMYFCASSEGLGTPYNEQFFGPGTRLTVL.

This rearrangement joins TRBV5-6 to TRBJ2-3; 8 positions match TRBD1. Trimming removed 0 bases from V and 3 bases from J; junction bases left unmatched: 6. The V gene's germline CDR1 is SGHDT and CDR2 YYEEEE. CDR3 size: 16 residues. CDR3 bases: TGTGCCAGCAGCTTGGCCAGGGGGCGAGGGACAGATACGCAGTATTTT. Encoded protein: CASSLARGRGTDTQYF.

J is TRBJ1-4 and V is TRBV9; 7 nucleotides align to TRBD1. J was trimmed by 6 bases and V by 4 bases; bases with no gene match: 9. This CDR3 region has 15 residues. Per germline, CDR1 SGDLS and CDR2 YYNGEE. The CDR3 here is CASSTRQGDYEKLFF. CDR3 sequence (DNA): TGTGCCAGCAGCACACGACAGGGTGACTATGAAAAACTGTTTTTT.